The sequence of this T cell receptor beta chain was determined in a study of blood T cell repertoires in COVID-19. For the study at large: Collection of acute and convalescent COVID-19 samples took place in the United States, Italy and Spain.

Measured with immunoSEQ multiplex PCR; TCRdb has only the in-frame clones, and not every one. The repertoire holds hundreds of thousands of clones, roughly 90% seen once, with about 7.3% in the top ten. This TCR was sampled from a woman in her seventies with COVID-19, enrolled during active disease. Sequences were obtained from peripheral blood.

The CDR3 coding sequence is TGTGCCAGCAGAGCTAGCGGGGGGGGTAGCACAGATACGCAGTATTTT. This codes for CASRASGGGSTDTQYF. V gene TRBV28 combines with J gene TRBJ2-3; 12 bases are a match to TRBD2. Trimming took 6 bases from V and 0 from J; bases not matched to a gene: 4. The CDR3 is 16 amino acids. Germline CDR1 MDHEN, CDR2 SYDVKM.